A selection of T cell receptor beta chains follows, all from one sample in a study of blood T cell repertoires in COVID-19. This table comes from immunoSEQ multiplex PCR, and its TCRdb copy is limited to in-frame clones, with some not included. Counted here are some 120,000 clones, about 70% occurring once; the ten biggest clones make up 2% to 2.5%. The sequenced sample was peripheral blood. The receptor set was obtained from a woman in her 70s with acute or convalescent COVID-19. The conserved cysteine and the conserved F or W are not part of the CDR3 here. The order of the fields is D gene, V gene, J gene, CDR3 protein. The D gene is left open where the match is weak.

TRBD1	TRBV19	TRBJ2-5	ATQRGQGQTQY
TRBD1	TRBV5-4	TRBJ1-2	ASGYTGAEGYT
-	TRBV5-1	TRBJ2-7	ASSMQTSSYEQY
-	TRBV10-3	TRBJ1-6	AIGGSYNSPLH
-	TRBV2	TRBJ2-7	ASSPGSGFYEQY
-	TRBV11-2	TRBJ2-3	ASRPQPHNPSAQY
-	TRBV28	TRBJ1-5	ASSLSVGESRPQH
-	TRBV5-5	TRBJ2-6	ASNPRGAPGANVLT
TRBD1	TRBV11-3	TRBJ2-2	ASSPGQGSNTGELF
TRBD1	TRBV5-1	TRBJ1-2	ASSFTGTEAGYT